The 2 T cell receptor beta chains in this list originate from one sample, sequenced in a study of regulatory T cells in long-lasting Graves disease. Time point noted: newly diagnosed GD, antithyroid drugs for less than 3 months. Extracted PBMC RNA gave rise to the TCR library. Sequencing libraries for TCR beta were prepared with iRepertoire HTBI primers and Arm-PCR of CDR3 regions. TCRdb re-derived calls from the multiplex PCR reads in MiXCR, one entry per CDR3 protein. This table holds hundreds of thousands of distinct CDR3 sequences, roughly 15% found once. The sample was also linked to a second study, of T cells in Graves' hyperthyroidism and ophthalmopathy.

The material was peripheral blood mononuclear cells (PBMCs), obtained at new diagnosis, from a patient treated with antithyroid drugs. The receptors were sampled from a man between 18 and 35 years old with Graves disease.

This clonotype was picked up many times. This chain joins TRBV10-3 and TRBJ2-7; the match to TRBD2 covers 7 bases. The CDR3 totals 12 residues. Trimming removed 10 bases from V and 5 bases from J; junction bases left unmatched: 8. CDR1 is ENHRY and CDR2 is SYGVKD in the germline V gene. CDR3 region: CATKWTSDEQYF. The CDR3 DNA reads TGTGCCACCAAATGGACTAGTGACGAGCAGTACTTC.

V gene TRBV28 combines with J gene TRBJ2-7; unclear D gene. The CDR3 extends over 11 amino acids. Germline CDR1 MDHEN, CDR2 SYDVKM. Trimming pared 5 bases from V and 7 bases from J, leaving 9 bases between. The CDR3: CASSTPREQYF. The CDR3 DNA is TGTGCCAGCAGTACCCCCCGGGAGCAGTACTTC.